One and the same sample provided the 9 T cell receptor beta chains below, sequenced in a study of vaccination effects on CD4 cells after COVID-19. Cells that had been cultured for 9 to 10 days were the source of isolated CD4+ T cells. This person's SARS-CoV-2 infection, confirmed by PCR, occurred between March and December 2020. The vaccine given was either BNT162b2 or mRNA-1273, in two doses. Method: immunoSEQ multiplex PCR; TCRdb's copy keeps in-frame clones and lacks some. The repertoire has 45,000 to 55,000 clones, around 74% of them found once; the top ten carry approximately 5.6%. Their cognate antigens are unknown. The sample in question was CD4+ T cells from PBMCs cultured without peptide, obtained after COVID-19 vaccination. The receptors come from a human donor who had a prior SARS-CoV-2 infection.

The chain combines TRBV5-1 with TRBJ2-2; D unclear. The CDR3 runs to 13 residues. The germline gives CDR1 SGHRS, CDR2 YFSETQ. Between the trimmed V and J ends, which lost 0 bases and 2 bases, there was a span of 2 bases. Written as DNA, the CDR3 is TGCGCCAGCAGCTTGGGTAACACCGGGGAGCTGTTTTTT. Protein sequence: CASSLGNTGELFF.

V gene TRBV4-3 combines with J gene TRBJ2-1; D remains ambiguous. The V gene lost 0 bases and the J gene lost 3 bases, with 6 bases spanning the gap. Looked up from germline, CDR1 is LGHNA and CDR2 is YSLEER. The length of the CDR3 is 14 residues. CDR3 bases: TGCGCCAGCAGCCAAGAGTACTTCTACAATGAGCAGTTCTTC. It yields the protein CASSQEYFYNEQFF.

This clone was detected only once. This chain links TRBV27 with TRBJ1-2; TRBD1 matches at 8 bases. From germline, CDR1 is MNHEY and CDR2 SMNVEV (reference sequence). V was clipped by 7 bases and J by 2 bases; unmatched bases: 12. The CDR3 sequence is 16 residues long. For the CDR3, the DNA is TGTGCCAGCACCAAAACCGGGACAGGACGGAACTATGGCTACACCTTC. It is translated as CASTKTGTGRNYGYTF.

DNA of the CDR3: TGTGCCAGCAGCTTAGACGGGTCCGGCGGGGAGCTGTTTTTT. It encodes CASSLDGSGGELFF. This chain joins TRBV7-2 and TRBJ2-2; no reliable D call. Trimming left V 1 base short and J 7 bases short, with 10 bases between. Germline V CDR1 and CDR2: SGHTA, FQGNSA. The CDR3 is made up of 14 amino acids.

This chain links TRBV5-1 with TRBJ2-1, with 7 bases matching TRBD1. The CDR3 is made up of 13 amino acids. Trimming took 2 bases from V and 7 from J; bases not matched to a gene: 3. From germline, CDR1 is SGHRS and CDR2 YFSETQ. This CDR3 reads CASSLTGVNEQFF. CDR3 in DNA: TGCGCCAGCAGCTTAACAGGGGTAAATGAGCAGTTCTTC.

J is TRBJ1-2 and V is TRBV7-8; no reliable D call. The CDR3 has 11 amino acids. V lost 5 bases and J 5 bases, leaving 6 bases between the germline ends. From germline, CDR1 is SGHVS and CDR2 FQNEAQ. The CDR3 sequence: CASSTGYGYTF. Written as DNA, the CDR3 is TGTGCCAGCAGCACGGGTTATGGCTACACCTTC.

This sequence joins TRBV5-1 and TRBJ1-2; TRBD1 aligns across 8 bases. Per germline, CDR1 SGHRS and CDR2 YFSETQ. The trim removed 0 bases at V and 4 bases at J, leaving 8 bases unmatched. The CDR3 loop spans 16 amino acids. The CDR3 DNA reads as TGCGCCAGCAGCTTGGATTCAGGGGGCGAGGGCTATGGCTACACCTTC. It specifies CASSLDSGGEGYGYTF.

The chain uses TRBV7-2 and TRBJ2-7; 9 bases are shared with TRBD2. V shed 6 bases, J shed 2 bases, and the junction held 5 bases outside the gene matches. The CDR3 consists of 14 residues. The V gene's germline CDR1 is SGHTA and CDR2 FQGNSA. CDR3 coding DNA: TGTGCCAGCAGTTTTGTAGCGGGAGCCTACGAGCAGTACTTC. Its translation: CASSFVAGAYEQYF.

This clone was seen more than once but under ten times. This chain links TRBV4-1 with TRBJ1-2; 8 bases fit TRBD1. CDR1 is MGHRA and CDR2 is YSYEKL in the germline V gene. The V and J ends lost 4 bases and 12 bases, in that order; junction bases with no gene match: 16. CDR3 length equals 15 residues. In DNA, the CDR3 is TGCGCCAGCAGCCGGCTACAGGGGGATAAGAGGTTTCACACCTTC. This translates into CASSRLQGDKRFHTF.